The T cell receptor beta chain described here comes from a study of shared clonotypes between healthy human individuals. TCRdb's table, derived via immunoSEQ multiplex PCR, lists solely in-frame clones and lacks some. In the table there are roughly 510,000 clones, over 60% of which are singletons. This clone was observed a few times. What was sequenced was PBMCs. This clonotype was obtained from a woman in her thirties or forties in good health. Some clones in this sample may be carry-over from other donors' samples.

In nucleotides, the CDR3 is TGTGCCAGTAGTTCTACTGGGGCCGGGGAGCTGTTTTTT. It encodes CASSSTGAGELFF. The genes are TRBV19 and TRBJ2-2, with D hard to call. Deletions cut 5 bases from V and 6 bases from J, with 10 bases between. Germline loops: CDR1 LNHDA, CDR2 SQIVND (reference sequence). The length of the CDR3 is 13 residues.